The clone carrying this T cell receptor (beta chain) has a single count. The antigen is unknown. The sample comes from a study of shared clonotypes between healthy human individuals. Selected positively for CCR7 and CD45RO-negative, naive CD8 cells excluded terminally differentiated effector memory CD45RA+ cells. The donor population consisted of healthy HIV-negative adults with no recent acute infections or vaccinations. General study points: At large depth, rarefaction still showed sorted-subset sequencing to be incomplete. Generation probabilities of non-shared clonotypes were lower (relative to those shared by all four donors). Memory subsets had estimated richness that was generally smaller than that of naive subsets.

The CDR3 length is 16 residues. Germline lookup yields CDR1 SGHAT and CDR2 FQNNGV. After removal of 1 base from V and 5 bases from J, the junction contained 11 bases not matched to a gene. TCRdb's copy holds only in-frame clones and misses some; the assay was immunoSEQ multiplex PCR. The data show roughly 1,800,000 clones, with about 95% seen just once and approximately 1% held by the top ten. The chain combines TRBV11-2 with TRBJ2-7; 7 nucleotides match TRBD2. The TCR was taken from a young man in good health. Input material: naive CD8+ T cells sorted from blood. The CDR3 nucleotides are TGTGCCAGCAGCTTAGCAGGAGGGAGGGAGGGCGACGAGCAGTACTTC. This codes for CASSLAGGREGDEQYF.